A selection of T cell receptor beta chains follows, all from one sample in a study of OX40 agonist ivuxolimab in advanced cancers. Using immunoSEQ multiplex PCR, the repertoire was profiled, and TCRdb retains in-frame clones only, with some absent. The sample carries roughly 100,000 clones, approximately 95% recorded once. The sample consisted of CD4+ or CD8+ T cells sorted from blood, taken in a trial of the OX40 agonist ivuxolimab. These receptors all come from an adult with an advanced solid tumor such as melanoma, head and neck, liver or kidney cancer. The CDR3 runs from the conserved cysteine through the conserved F or W. Fields, in order: CDR3 protein, V gene, J gene, clone size. The listing skips clone size in some rows; elsewhere it reads once, few, many or a size class.

CDR3aa: CASSAGGGLFF; v_gene: TRBV10-1; j_gene: TRBJ2-1; abundance: -
CDR3aa: CASSYSLTSHEQFF; v_gene: TRBV6-5; j_gene: TRBJ2-1; abundance: -
CDR3aa: CASSGSERGPPYNEQFF; v_gene: TRBV7-9; j_gene: TRBJ2-1; abundance: -
CDR3aa: CASSIPKGGYEQYF; v_gene: TRBV19; j_gene: TRBJ2-7; abundance: -
CDR3aa: CASSTRQGASETQYF; v_gene: TRBV11-3; j_gene: TRBJ2-5; abundance: -
CDR3aa: CASSFEGHEQFF; v_gene: TRBV27; j_gene: TRBJ2-1; abundance: -
CDR3aa: CATSPRESTDTQYF; v_gene: TRBV15; j_gene: TRBJ2-3; abundance: once
CDR3aa: CASSKPGQGYNEQFF; v_gene: TRBV7-8; j_gene: TRBJ2-1; abundance: -
CDR3aa: CASSQVALGNTEAFF; v_gene: TRBV4-1; j_gene: TRBJ1-1; abundance: -
CDR3aa: CASSYTGNSGNTIYF; v_gene: TRBV6-6; j_gene: TRBJ1-3; abundance: -
CDR3aa: CASSQGTGGQPQHF; v_gene: TRBV7-8; j_gene: TRBJ1-5; abundance: -
CDR3aa: CARSLRGWGKETQYF; v_gene: TRBV5-3; j_gene: TRBJ2-5; abundance: -
CDR3aa: CAWSVPWGNQPQHF; v_gene: TRBV30; j_gene: TRBJ1-5; abundance: -
CDR3aa: CAWEMGNTIYF; v_gene: TRBV30; j_gene: TRBJ1-3; abundance: few
CDR3aa: CASSDPSHGTDTQYF; v_gene: TRBV6-4; j_gene: TRBJ2-3; abundance: -
CDR3aa: CASSVPRDSTYNEQFF; v_gene: TRBV9; j_gene: TRBJ2-1; abundance: -
CDR3aa: CASSLDLGDQYF; v_gene: TRBV11-3; j_gene: TRBJ2-5; abundance: -
CDR3aa: CASSAQWQGLPGMNTEAFF; v_gene: TRBV2; j_gene: TRBJ1-1; abundance: -
CDR3aa: CASSTNSGNTIYF; v_gene: TRBV15; j_gene: TRBJ1-3; abundance: -
CDR3aa: CAWSAVGGGVNEQFF; v_gene: TRBV30; j_gene: TRBJ2-1; abundance: -
CDR3aa: CASSSQAYTEAFF; v_gene: TRBV5-6; j_gene: TRBJ1-1; abundance: -
CDR3aa: CASRDIDVIYEQYF; v_gene: TRBV5-8; j_gene: TRBJ2-7; abundance: -
CDR3aa: CASSLTGQWNSPLHF; v_gene: TRBV27; j_gene: TRBJ1-6; abundance: -
CDR3aa: CASSQEDNPEAFF; v_gene: TRBV5-1; j_gene: TRBJ1-1; abundance: -
CDR3aa: CASLGETQYF; v_gene: TRBV6-1; j_gene: TRBJ2-5; abundance: -
CDR3aa: CASSSGLSYEQYF; v_gene: TRBV27; j_gene: TRBJ2-7; abundance: -
CDR3aa: CASQTGAQETQYF; v_gene: TRBV18; j_gene: TRBJ2-5; abundance: -
CDR3aa: CASSGNRGYYEQYF; v_gene: TRBV6-1; j_gene: TRBJ2-7; abundance: -
CDR3aa: CASEWGAGSTGELFF; v_gene: TRBV5-5; j_gene: TRBJ2-2; abundance: -
CDR3aa: CASGFFTASPGELFF; v_gene: TRBV12-5; j_gene: TRBJ2-2; abundance: -
CDR3aa: CASNPLRGGELFF; v_gene: TRBV27; j_gene: TRBJ2-2; abundance: -
CDR3aa: CSGRQGLEAFF; v_gene: TRBV29-1; j_gene: TRBJ1-1; abundance: -